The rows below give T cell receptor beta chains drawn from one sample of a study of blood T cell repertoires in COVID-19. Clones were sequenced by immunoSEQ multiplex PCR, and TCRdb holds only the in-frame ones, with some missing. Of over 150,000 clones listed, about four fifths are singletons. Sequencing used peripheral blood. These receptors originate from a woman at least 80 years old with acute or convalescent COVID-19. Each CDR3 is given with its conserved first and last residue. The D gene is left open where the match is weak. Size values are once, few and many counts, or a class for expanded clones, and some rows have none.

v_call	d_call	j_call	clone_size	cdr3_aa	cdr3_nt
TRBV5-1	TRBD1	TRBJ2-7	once	CASSLTPRTGSYEQYF	TGCGCCAGCAGCTTGACCCCACGGACAGGCTCCTACGAGCAGTACTTC
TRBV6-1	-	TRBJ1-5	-	CASSEVYGGHSNQPQHF	TGTGCCAGCAGTGAAGTCTACGGCGGCCATAGCAATCAGCCCCAGCATTTT
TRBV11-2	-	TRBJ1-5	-	CASSAGLLSNQPQHF	TGTGCCAGCAGCGCGGGACTTCTTAGCAATCAGCCCCAGCATTTT
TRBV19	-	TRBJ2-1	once	CASSIYIPGGEQFF	TGTGCCAGTAGTATCTACATTCCCGGCGGTGAGCAGTTCTTC
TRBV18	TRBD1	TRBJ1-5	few	CASSPDRVRDQPQHF	TGTGCCAGCTCACCGGACAGGGTAAGGGATCAGCCCCAGCATTTT
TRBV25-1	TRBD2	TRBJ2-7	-	CASSEKGVGRDYEQYF	TGTGCCAGCAGTGAAAAGGGGGTCGGGAGGGACTACGAGCAGTACTTC
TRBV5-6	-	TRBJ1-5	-	CASSFGGYSNQPQHF	TGTGCCAGCAGCTTCGGGGGGTATAGCAATCAGCCCCAGCATTTT
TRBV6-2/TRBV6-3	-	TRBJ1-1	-	CASSYLTGPNTEAFF	TGTGCCAGCAGTTACCTTACAGGGCCGAACACTGAAGCTTTCTTT
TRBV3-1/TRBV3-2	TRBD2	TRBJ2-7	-	CASSQYPGGGLIEQYF	TGTGCCAGCAGCCAATATCCCGGGGGGGGGCTGATCGAGCAGTACTTC
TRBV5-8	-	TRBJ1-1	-	CASSPNFGGSQNTEAFF	TGTGCCAGCAGCCCAAACTTTGGGGGCAGCCAGAACACTGAAGCTTTCTTT
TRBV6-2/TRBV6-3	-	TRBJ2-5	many	CASSSGTSKGETQYF	TGTGCCAGCAGTTCCGGGACAAGCAAGGGAGAGACCCAGTACTTC
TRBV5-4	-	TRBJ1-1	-	CASTHAGQNTEAFF	TGTGCCAGCACCCACGCCGGACAGAACACTGAAGCTTTCTTT
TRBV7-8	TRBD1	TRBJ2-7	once	CASSSYRTGSNEQYF	TGTGCCAGCAGCTCCTATCGGACAGGGAGCAACGAGCAGTACTTC
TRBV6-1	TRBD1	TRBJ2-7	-	CASSELSRDRTAYEQYF	TGTGCCAGCAGTGAATTGAGTAGGGACAGGACGGCCTACGAGCAGTACTTC
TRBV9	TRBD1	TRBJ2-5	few	CASSSRTGRNWETQYF	TGTGCCAGCAGCTCACGGACAGGCAGGAATTGGGAGACCCAGTACTTC
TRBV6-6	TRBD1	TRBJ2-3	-	CASSYGTGGDTQYF	TGTGCCAGCAGTTACGGGACAGGCGGAGATACGCAGTATTTT